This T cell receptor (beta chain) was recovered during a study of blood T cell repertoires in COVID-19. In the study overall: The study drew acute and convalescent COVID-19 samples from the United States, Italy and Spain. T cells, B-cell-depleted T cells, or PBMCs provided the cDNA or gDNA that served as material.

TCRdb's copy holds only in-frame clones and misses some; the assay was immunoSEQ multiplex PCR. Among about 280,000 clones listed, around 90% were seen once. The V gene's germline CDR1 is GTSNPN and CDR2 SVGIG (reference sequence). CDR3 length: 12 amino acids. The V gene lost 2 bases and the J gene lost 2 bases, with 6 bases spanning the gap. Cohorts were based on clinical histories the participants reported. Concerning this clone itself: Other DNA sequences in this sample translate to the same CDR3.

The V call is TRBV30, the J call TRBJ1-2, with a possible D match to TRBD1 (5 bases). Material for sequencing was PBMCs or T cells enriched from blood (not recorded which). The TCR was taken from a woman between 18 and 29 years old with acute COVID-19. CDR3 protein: CAWSPGNYGYTF. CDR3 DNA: TGTGCCTGGAGTCCAGGGAACTATGGCTACACCTTC.